The clone carrying this TCR beta chain has only a few counts. The sample belongs to a study of blood T cell repertoires in COVID-19. Assay: immunoSEQ multiplex PCR; the TCRdb copy retains only in-frame clones and omits some. The sample comprises around 63,000 clones, more than 70% of which are singletons, and over 5.5% rests with the top ten. The CDR3 sequence is 15 residues long. The V gene's germline CDR1 is LNHDA and CDR2 SQIVND (reference sequence). V gave up 7 bases and J gave up 5 bases; unmatched junction bases: 8. The chain carries TRBV19 and TRBJ2-2; 9 bases fit TRBD1. The sequencing input was peripheral blood. This clonotype was sampled from a man in his 60s with acute or convalescent COVID-19. The CDR3 coding sequence is TGTGCCAGTACCATGGACAGGGGAGGGACCGGGGAGCTGTTTTTT. Translation: CASTMDRGGTGELFF.